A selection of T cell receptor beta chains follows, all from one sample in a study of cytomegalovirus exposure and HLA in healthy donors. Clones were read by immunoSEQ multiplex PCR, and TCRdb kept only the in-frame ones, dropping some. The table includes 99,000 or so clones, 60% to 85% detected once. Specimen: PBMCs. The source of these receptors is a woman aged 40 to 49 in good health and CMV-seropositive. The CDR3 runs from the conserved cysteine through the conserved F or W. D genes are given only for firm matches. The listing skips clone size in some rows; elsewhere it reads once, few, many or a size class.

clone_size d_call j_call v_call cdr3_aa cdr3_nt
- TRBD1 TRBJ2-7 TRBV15 CATSNDRVLSYEQYF TGTGCCACCAGCAATGACAGGGTCCTATCCTACGAGCAGTACTTC
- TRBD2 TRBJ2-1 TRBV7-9 CSSSLFSLAGASSYNEQFF TGTTCCAGCAGCTTATTTTCACTAGCGGGGGCGAGCTCCTACAATGAGCAGTTCTTC
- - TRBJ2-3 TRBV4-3 CASSQGLTEGLGDTQYF TGCGCCAGCAGCCAAGGTTTGACAGAAGGGCTTGGGGATACGCAGTATTTT
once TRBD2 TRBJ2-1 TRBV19 CASSIQREYNEQFF TGTGCCAGTAGTATCCAGCGGGAGTACAATGAGCAGTTCTTC
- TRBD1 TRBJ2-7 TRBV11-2 CASSPARGQGNNYEQYF TGTGCCAGCAGCCCAGCCCGAGGACAGGGGAATAACTACGAGCAGTACTTC
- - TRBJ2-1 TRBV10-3 CAISEHRGLDNEQFF TGTGCCATCAGTGAGCACAGGGGACTCGACAATGAGCAGTTCTTC
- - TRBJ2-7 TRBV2 CASSRTGYEQYF TGTGCCAGCAGCCGCACAGGCTACGAGCAGTACTTC
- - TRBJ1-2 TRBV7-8 CASSLRTVTNYGYTF TGTGCCAGCAGCCTCCGGACAGTTACTAACTATGGCTACACCTTC
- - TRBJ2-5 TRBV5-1 CASSLGQLQETQYF TGCGCCAGCAGCTTAGGACAGCTCCAAGAGACCCAGTACTTC
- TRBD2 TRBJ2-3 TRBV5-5 CASSRRLAYSTDTQYF TGTGCCAGCAGCCGGCGACTAGCGTATAGCACAGATACGCAGTATTTT
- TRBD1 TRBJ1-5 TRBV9 CASSPGQGHQPQHF TGTGCCAGCAGCCCAGGACAGGGTCATCAGCCCCAGCATTTT
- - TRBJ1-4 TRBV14 CASSVLIREKLFF TGTGCCAGCAGCGTGCTCATACGGGAAAAACTGTTTTTT
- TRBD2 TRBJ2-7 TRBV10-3 CAISEGTSGRTSYEQYF TGTGCCATCAGTGAAGGGACTAGCGGGCGTACCTCCTACGAGCAGTACTTC
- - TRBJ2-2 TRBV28 CASSLSRGDRELFF TGTGCCAGCAGTTTATCCAGGGGGGACCGGGAGCTGTTTTTT
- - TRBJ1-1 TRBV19 CASRENTEAFF TGTGCCAGTCGGGAGAACACTGAAGCTTTCTTT
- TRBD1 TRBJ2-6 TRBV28 CASSSLQGAGANVLTF TGTGCCAGCAGTTCCCTTCAGGGGGCTGGGGCCAACGTCCTGACTTTC
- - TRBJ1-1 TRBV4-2 CASSLQVGGTEAFF TGTGCCAGCAGCCTCCAAGTGGGGGGAACTGAAGCTTTCTTT
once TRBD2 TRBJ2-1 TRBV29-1 CSVPKLAGHGDEQFF TGTAGCGTGCCAAAACTAGCGGGTCATGGGGATGAGCAGTTCTTC
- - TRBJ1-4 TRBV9 CASSVRGIEEKLFF TGTGCCAGCAGCGTGCGAGGGATCGAGGAAAAACTGTTTTTT
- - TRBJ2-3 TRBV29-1 CSVEDHRETDTQYF TGCAGCGTTGAAGATCACCGGGAGACAGATACGCAGTATTTT
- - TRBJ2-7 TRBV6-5 CASSYSGSAYEQYF TGTGCCAGCAGTTACTCGGGCAGTGCCTACGAGCAGTACTTC
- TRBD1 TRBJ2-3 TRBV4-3 CASSQEAHGQGADTQYF TGCGCCAGCAGCCAAGAGGCCCATGGACAGGGCGCAGATACGCAGTATTTT
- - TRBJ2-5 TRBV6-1 CASKRDNQETQYF TGTGCCAGCAAACGGGATAATCAAGAGACCCAGTACTTC
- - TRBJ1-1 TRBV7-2 CASSSQGHMNTEAFF TGTGCCAGCAGCTCACAGGGACATATGAACACTGAAGCTTTCTTT
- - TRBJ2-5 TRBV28 CASSLAAQETQYF TGTGCCAGCAGTTTGGCGGCACAAGAGACCCAGTACTTC
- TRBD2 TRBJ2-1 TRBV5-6 CASSGVGLAGSYNEQFF TGTGCCAGCAGCGGCGTTGGACTAGCGGGGTCCTACAATGAGCAGTTCTTC
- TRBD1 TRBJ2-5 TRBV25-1 CASSEFGTGRETQYF TGTGCCAGCAGTGAATTTGGGACAGGGAGAGAGACCCAGTACTTC
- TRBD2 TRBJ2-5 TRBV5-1 CASSFNEREEIQYF TGCGCCAGCAGCTTCAATGAGCGGGAAGAGATCCAGTACTTC
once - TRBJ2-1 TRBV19 CASSIGRAWNEQFF TGTGCCAGTAGTATAGGGAGGGCGTGGAATGAGCAGTTCTTC
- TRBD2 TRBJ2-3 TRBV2 CASRSIAGGPADTQYF TGTGCCAGCAGGTCGATAGCGGGAGGGCCTGCAGATACGCAGTATTTT
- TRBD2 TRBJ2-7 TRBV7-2 CASSFTGLGSYEQYF TGTGCCAGCAGCTTCACCGGACTAGGCTCCTACGAGCAGTACTTC
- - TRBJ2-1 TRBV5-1 CASSSSPDRELNEQFF TGCGCCAGCAGCTCATCCCCCGATCGGGAGCTCAATGAGCAGTTCTTC
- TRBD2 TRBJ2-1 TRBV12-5 CASGLVRGTRSDYNEQFF TGTGCTAGTGGTTTGGTACGGGGGACTAGGAGCGACTACAATGAGCAGTTCTTC
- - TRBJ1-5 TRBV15 CATRPGTVFYQPQHF TGTGCCACCAGACCAGGTACGGTTTTCTATCAGCCCCAGCATTTT
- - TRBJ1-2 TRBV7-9 CASRRDGYNYGYTF TGTGCCAGCCGGCGGGACGGATATAACTATGGCTACACCTTC
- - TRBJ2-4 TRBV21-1 CASSKGDSPSGTKNIQYF TGTGCCAGCAGCAAGGGGGACAGCCCGAGCGGCACCAAAAACATTCAGTACTTC
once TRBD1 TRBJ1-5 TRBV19 CASSKGPGTVDQPQHF TGTGCCAGTAGCAAAGGGCCCGGGACAGTCGATCAGCCCCAGCATTTT
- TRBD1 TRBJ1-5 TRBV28 CASSYGQAAIISNQPQHF TGTGCCAGCTCATACGGACAGGCGGCTATTATTAGCAATCAGCCCCAGCATTTT
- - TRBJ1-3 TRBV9 CASSVASPTGNQRYSGNTIYF TGTGCCAGCAGCGTAGCTAGCCCAACGGGGAACCAGAGATACTCTGGAAACACCATATATTTT
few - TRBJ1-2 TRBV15 CATSRDFSVYGYTF TGTGCCACCAGCAGAGATTTCAGCGTCTACGGCTACACCTTC
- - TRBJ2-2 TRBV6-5 CASSYSPGTGELFF TGTGCCAGCAGTTACTCTCCGGGGACCGGGGAGCTGTTTTTT
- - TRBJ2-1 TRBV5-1 CASSPTSRRGGNEQFF TGCGCCAGCAGCCCGACGAGTCGAAGGGGGGGCAATGAGCAGTTCTTC
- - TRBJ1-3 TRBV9 CASSPSGTNGNTIYF TGTGCCAGCAGCCCCTCCGGGACAAACGGAAACACCATATATTTT
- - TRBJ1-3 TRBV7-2 CASSLAYREDTIYF TGTGCCAGCAGCTTAGCGTACAGGGAAGACACCATATATTTT
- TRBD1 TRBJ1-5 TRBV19 CASIPGTANQPQHF TGTGCCAGTATCCCTGGGACAGCAAATCAGCCCCAGCATTTT
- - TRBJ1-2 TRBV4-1 CASSQDGINYGYTF TGCGCCAGCAGCCAAGACGGTATTAACTATGGCTACACCTTC
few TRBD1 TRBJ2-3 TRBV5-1 CASSSNQQYVGQGWDTQYF TGCGCCAGCAGCTCAAACCAGCAATATGTGGGACAGGGTTGGGATACGCAGTATTTT
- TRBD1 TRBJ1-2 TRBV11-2 CASSFPGGWVGYTF TGTGCCAGCAGCTTCCCAGGGGGTTGGGTTGGCTACACCTTC
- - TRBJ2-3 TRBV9 CASSVGGDSWSRDTQYF TGTGCCAGCAGCGTAGGGGGGGACAGTTGGAGTCGGGATACGCAGTATTTT
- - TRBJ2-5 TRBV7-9 CASRPPGVLRETQYF TGTGCCAGCCGACCCCCCGGGGTCCTCCGGGAGACCCAGTACTTC
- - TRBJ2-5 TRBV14 CASSQVNFRVRETQYF TGTGCCAGCAGCCAAGTAAATTTCAGGGTACGGGAGACCCAGTACTTC
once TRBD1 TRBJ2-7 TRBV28 CAIPSDRGFSYEQYF TGTGCCATCCCATCCGACAGGGGATTCTCCTACGAGCAGTACTTC
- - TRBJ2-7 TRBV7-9 CASSPPTGKEKYEQYF TGTGCCAGCAGCCCACCTACAGGGAAAGAGAAGTACGAGCAGTACTTC
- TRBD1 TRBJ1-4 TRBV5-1 CASSWDRGYEKLFF TGCGCCAGCAGCTGGGACAGGGGATATGAAAAACTGTTTTTT